This passage covers 23 T cell receptor beta chains from one sample sequenced in a study of shared clonotypes between healthy human individuals. Naive CD8 isolation took CD45RO-negative cells positively selected for CCR7 and excluded terminally differentiated effector memory CD45RA+ cells. Sequencing was performed with immunoSEQ multiplex PCR; in TCRdb, only in-frame clones are kept and a portion is missing. Among about 2 million clones, 85% to 95% were seen once, and the ten largest hold approximately 1%. The sequencing sample was made of naive CD8+ T cells sorted from blood. The source of these receptors is a man between 18 and 35 years old in good health.

The chain joins TRBV6-4 to TRBJ1-2; TRBD1 aligns across 8 bases. This CDR3 is 13 amino acids long. Trimming removed 5 bases from V and 3 bases from J; junction bases left unmatched: 2. CDR1 is MRHNA and CDR2 is SNTAGT in the germline V gene. Written as DNA, the CDR3 is TGTGCCAGCAGTCTGGACAGGGACTATGGCTACACCTTC. Translation gives CASSLDRDYGYTF.

This chain uses TRBV6-5 with TRBJ2-5; 8 bases agree with TRBD1. The tail of the sequence fits TRBJ2-7 better, so the J call may be wrong. From germline, CDR1 is MNHEY and CDR2 SVGAGI. This CDR3 spans 14 amino acids. CDR3 loop: CASSTGTGTYEQYF. The CDR3 region has the DNA TGTGCCAGCAGTACCGGGACAGGAACCTACGAGCAGTACTTC.

This clone showed up just once. CDR3 nucleotide sequence: TGTGCCAGCAGGCGTACTTGGACTATGGAGGGGTACAATGAGCAGTTCTTC. Its translation is CASRRTWTMEGYNEQFF. The J gene is TRBJ2-1, the V gene TRBV28; D may be TRBD2 (6 bases). Germline loops: CDR1 MDHEN, CDR2 SYDVKM. V was shortened by 6 bases and J by 4 bases, with 22 bases between the two germline ends. This CDR3 has 17 amino acids.

The V gene is TRBV19, the J gene TRBJ2-7, with 8 bases fitting TRBD1. The V and J ends lost 8 bases and 1 base, in that order; junction bases with no gene match: 10. The CDR3 has 15 residues. Germline CDR1 and CDR2: LNHDA and SQIVND (reference sequence). Here the CDR3 reads CASAPWGQASYEQYF. As DNA, the CDR3 is TGTGCCAGTGCCCCCTGGGGACAGGCTTCCTACGAGCAGTACTTC.

The V gene is TRBV11-3, the J gene TRBJ1-5; perhaps TRBD1 as D (5 bases). Trimming removed 4 bases from V and 2 bases from J, with 18 bases in between. The germline V gene encodes CDR1 SGHNT and CDR2 YENEEA. The CDR3 sequence is 17 residues long. The CDR3, as DNA: TGTGCCAGCAGCTGGGGCGGGGGGGGAAGCGGCAATCAGCCCCAGCATTTT. Its protein is CASSWGGGGSGNQPQHF.

The chain carries TRBV5-1 and TRBJ2-1; maybe TRBD1 (6 bases). Germline V lookup: CDR1 SGHRS, CDR2 YFSETQ. CDR3 length equals 13 residues. Trimming stripped 7 bases from V and 5 bases from J, with 13 bases between. This chain's CDR3 is CASWGPPHNEQFF. Here the CDR3 DNA reads TGCGCCAGCTGGGGGCCCCCCCACAATGAGCAGTTCTTC.

The V call is TRBV6-4, the J call TRBJ2-1, with D uncertain. Looked up from germline, CDR1 is MRHNA and CDR2 is SNTAGT. This CDR3 comprises 14 residues. V was trimmed by 3 bases and J by 8 bases, leaving 14 bases between them. This chain's CDR3 is CASSEGWPYDEQFF. CDR3 coding DNA: TGTGCCAGCAGTGAAGGATGGCCGTATGATGAGCAGTTCTTC.

CDR3 protein: CASSQAGGVWDEQFF. The CDR3, as DNA: TGTGCCAGCAGCCAAGCGGGAGGGGTTTGGGATGAGCAGTTCTTC. This rearrangement joins TRBV9 to TRBJ2-1, with 10 bases fitting TRBD2. The CDR3 contains 15 residues. With 4 bases clipped from V and 8 bases from J, the junction kept 9 bases outside the gene matches. From germline, CDR1 is SGDLS and CDR2 YYNGEE.

Concerning this clone itself: The sample holds other DNA sequences that translate to the same CDR3. The chain is built from TRBV6-5 and TRBJ1-1, with D possibly matching TRBD1 (6 bases). The V gene's germline CDR1 is MNHEY and CDR2 SVGAGI. The CDR3 loop spans 14 amino acids. V was cut by 0 bases and J by 2 bases, with 7 bases left in between. As DNA, the CDR3 is TGTGCCAGCAGTTACTCGGACAGCAACACTGAAGCTTTCTTT. This translates into CASSYSDSNTEAFF.

The CDR3 spells CASSPPERPEQFF. CDR3 bases: TGTGCCAGCAGCCCTCCAGAGCGTCCTGAGCAGTTCTTC. The rearrangement links TRBV5-4 to TRBJ2-1; D call uncertain. The CDR3 loop spans 13 amino acids. Per the germline V gene, CDR1 is SGHNT and CDR2 is YYREEE (reference sequence). V shed 4 bases and J shed 9 bases, with 14 bases lying between them.

CDR3 sequence reads: CSAGLAESSYNEQFF. In nucleotides, the CDR3 is TGCAGCGCTGGACTAGCGGAGAGCTCCTACAATGAGCAGTTCTTC. The chain recombines TRBV29-1 with TRBJ2-1, with 10 bases identical to TRBD2. CDR3 length: 15 amino acids. Germline CDR1 is SQVTM and CDR2 is ANQGSEA. With 7 bases clipped from V and 0 bases from J, the junction kept 6 bases outside the gene matches.

The chain employs TRBV27 and TRBJ2-7; no reliable D call. This CDR3 is 13 amino acids long. Per germline, CDR1 MNHEY and CDR2 SMNVEV (reference sequence). The V end was cut by 6 bases, the J end by 2 bases, with 11 bases between. The CDR3 region is CASSPGSTYEQYF. Written as DNA, the CDR3 is TGTGCCAGCAGCCCCGGGTCAACCTACGAGCAGTACTTC.

The chain combines TRBV11-2 with TRBJ1-2, with 12 bases identical to TRBD1. Trimming at V came to 6 bases and at J to 4 bases, leaving 9 bases not matched to a gene. Germline V gene lookup returns CDR1 SGHAT and CDR2 FQNNGV. CDR3 length equals 16 residues. The CDR3 region is CASSPEGGQGAYGYTF. The CDR3, as DNA: TGTGCCAGCAGTCCCGAGGGGGGACAGGGGGCCTATGGCTACACCTTC.

A single count supports this clone. The chain is built from TRBV4-1 and TRBJ1-3; no clear D gene. The germline V gene encodes CDR1 MGHRA and CDR2 YSYEKL. This CDR3 has 15 amino acids. Trimming pared 4 bases from V and 4 bases from J, leaving 14 bases between. CDR3 sequence: CASSRTDNLGNTIYF. The CDR3 DNA reads as TGCGCCAGCAGCCGAACTGACAATCTCGGAAACACCATATATTTT.

The rearrangement links TRBV7-9 to TRBJ2-7; D is unclear. CDR1 SEHNR and CDR2 FQNEAQ come from the germline V gene (reference sequence). This CDR3 region has 14 residues. V shed 1 base and J shed 2 bases, with 9 bases lying between them. For the CDR3, the DNA is TGTGCCAGCAGCTTAGTGGCAGAGCCCTACGAGCAGTACTTC. It codes for CASSLVAEPYEQYF.

The rearrangement joins TRBV13 to TRBJ1-6; D is perhaps TRBD1 (6 bases). Germline V CDR1 and CDR2: PRHDT, FYEKMQ (reference sequence). Trimming removed 6 bases at V and 2 bases at J, with 14 bases between. CDR3 size: 16 residues. CDR3 protein: CASSSGVPAYNSPLHF. The CDR3 DNA reads as TGTGCCAGCAGTTCAGGGGTTCCGGCCTATAATTCACCCCTCCACTTT.

This chain uses TRBV6-5 with TRBJ2-3; 8 nucleotides line up with TRBD2. Germline CDR1 reads MNHEY; CDR2 reads SVGAGI. The CDR3 length is 15 residues. V lost 2 bases and J lost 5; bases outside the gene matches: 6. CDR3 sequence reads: CASSYGGLGLDTQYF. The CDR3 nucleotides read TGTGCCAGCAGTTACGGGGGACTAGGTTTAGATACGCAGTATTTT.

This chain uses TRBV7-9 with TRBJ1-4, with D possibly matching TRBD1 (6 bases). The CDR3 has 15 amino acids. CDR1 and CDR2 (germline): SEHNR, FQNEAQ (reference sequence). The ends were cut back, 5 bases at V and 6 bases at J, with 16 bases in the middle. This CDR3 is CASSTGEGGDEKLFF. For the CDR3, the DNA is TGTGCCAGCAGCACCGGGGAGGGGGGAGATGAAAAACTGTTTTTT. Full variable domain (outside the CDR3, taken from reference TRBV7-9 and TRBJ1-4): DTGVSQNPRHKITKRGQNVTFRCDPISEHNRLYWYRQTLGQGPEFLTYFQNEAQLEKSRLLSDRFSAERPKGSFSTLEIQRTEQGDSAMYLCASSTGEGGDEKLFFGSGTQLSVL.

V usage is TRBV7-9 and J usage is TRBJ1-4; the match to TRBD1 covers 8 bases. This CDR3 has 15 amino acids. Trimming removed 5 bases from V and 6 bases from J; junction bases left unmatched: 8. The germline V gene has CDR1 SEHNR and CDR2 FQNEAQ (reference sequence). Here the CDR3 DNA reads TGTGCCAGCAGCAGCCCGGACAGGGCTTATGAAAAACTGTTTTTT. Amino acids: CASSSPDRAYEKLFF.

The table lists this clone with a few counts. A read error may explain this, as a much larger clone is one base away. The chain links TRBV9 to TRBJ1-5; 10 bases match TRBD1. The CDR3 consists of 15 residues. Germline assignment: CDR1 SGDLS and CDR2 YYNGEE. J gave up 2 bases and V 4 bases, and 3 bases lay outside the gene matches. CDR3 sequence (DNA): TGTGCCAGCAGCTCGACAGGGGGCGGCAATCAGCCCCAGCATTTT. Its translation: CASSSTGGGNQPQHF.

This clone was detected only a few times. Distinct nucleotide sequences in the sample also encode this CDR3. The V gene is TRBV9, the J gene TRBJ2-3, with D unresolved. V lost 0 bases, J lost 5 bases, and 4 bases lay in between. Germline assignment: CDR1 SGDLS and CDR2 YYNGEE. There are 12 residues in the CDR3. The CDR3 DNA is TGTGCCAGCAGCGTAGAGGGAGATACGCAGTATTTT. This gives the protein CASSVEGDTQYF.

This chain uses TRBV10-2 with TRBJ2-1; D might be TRBD2 (6 bases). V was trimmed by 4 bases and J by 7 bases, leaving 11 bases between them. The CDR3 extends over 13 amino acids. Germline V gene sequence: CDR1 WSHSY, CDR2 SAAADI. The chain's CDR3 is CASSGPGTNEQFF. The CDR3 DNA follows: TGCGCCAGCAGTGGCCCGGGGACTAATGAGCAGTTCTTC.

The rearrangement uses TRBV6-1 and TRBJ2-4; no reliable D call. V was pared by 4 bases and J by 0 bases, with 7 bases between. The germline gives CDR1 MNHNS, CDR2 SASEGT. This CDR3 is 14 amino acids long. The CDR3 coding sequence is TGTGCCAGCAGTGGGCCGCTAGCCAAAAACATTCAGTACTTC. Residues: CASSGPLAKNIQYF.